This TCR beta chain was recorded in a study of T cell responses to AZD1222 COVID-19 vaccine. The V segment lost 5 bases and the J segment 4 bases; nucleotides outside the gene matches: 14. The germline V gene encodes CDR1 SGHDT and CDR2 YYEEEE. This CDR3 has 16 residues. Here immunoSEQ multiplex PCR was the method, and the copy in TCRdb shows in-frame clones only, minus some. The table records roughly 160,000 clones, 88% of them present only once. The sequences come from peripheral blood, collected on day 0 of AZD1222 vaccination. This rearrangement joins TRBV5-6 to TRBJ1-2, with 7 positions matching TRBD1. This clonotype was sampled from an adult in good health. In nucleotides, the CDR3 is TGTGCCAGCAGGCCGACAGGGTGGGACGGTGGCTATGGCTACACCTTC. Residues: CASRPTGWDGGYGYTF. Looking up the rest from reference TRBV5-6 and TRBJ1-2 gives the full variable domain: DAGVTQSPTHLIKTRGQQVTLRCSPKSGHDTVSWYQQALGQGPQFIFQYYEEEERQRGNFPDRFSGHQFPNYSSELNVNALLLGDSALYLCASRPTGWDGGYGYTFGSGTRLTVV.